This is a list of T cell receptor beta chains from one sample in a study of blood T cells in healthy people across ages. TCRdb independently ran MiXCR on the 5' RACE reads; one entry per CDR3 protein. Found here are 800,000 or so distinct CDR3 sequences, under 80% of them singletons; the top ten hold around 30%. Sequencing used blood. The receptors here all came from a man aged 25-45 years in good health. Each CDR3 is given with its conserved first and last residue. A D gene is named only where the DNA matches it firmly. A row's size may be missing; if present it is once, few, many or a size class.

clone size: NA
V gene: TRBV20-1
D gene: NA
J gene: TRBJ1-5
CDR3 DNA: TGCAGTGCTAGGAAAGGGTCCTACGAACAGCCCCAGCATTTT
CDR3 protein: CSARKGSYEQPQHF

clone size: few
V gene: TRBV2
D gene: NA
J gene: TRBJ2-1
CDR3 DNA: TGTGCCAGTGTTTCGGAGCCCCGGGCCAATGAGCAGTTCTTC
CDR3 protein: CASVSEPRANEQFF

clone size: few
V gene: TRBV7-2
D gene: NA
J gene: TRBJ2-1
CDR3 DNA: TGTGCCAGCAGCTCGACTAGATCCACTGAGCAGTTCTTC
CDR3 protein: CASSSTRSTEQFF

clone size: NA
V gene: TRBV4-2
D gene: TRBD1
J gene: TRBJ1-5
CDR3 DNA: TGTGCCAGCAGCCCGGACAGGAGGAGCAATCAGCCCCAGCATTTT
CDR3 protein: CASSPDRRSNQPQHF

clone size: NA
V gene: TRBV3-1
D gene: TRBD1
J gene: TRBJ1-4
CDR3 DNA: TGTGCCAGCAGCCAGGGACAGGGGGTCGCTGAAAAACTGTTTTTT
CDR3 protein: CASSQGQGVAEKLFF

clone size: NA
V gene: TRBV5-1
D gene: TRBD2
J gene: TRBJ2-5
CDR3 DNA: TGCGCCAGCAGCTACGGACTAGCGGGACAAGAGACCCAGTACTTC
CDR3 protein: CASSYGLAGQETQYF

clone size: NA
V gene: TRBV29-1
D gene: TRBD1
J gene: TRBJ2-7
CDR3 DNA: TGCAGCGTTGAAGCCCCATGGGGACAGGGGGCCGAGCAGTACTTC
CDR3 protein: CSVEAPWGQGAEQYF

clone size: NA
V gene: TRBV12-3/TRBV12-4
D gene: NA
J gene: TRBJ2-5
CDR3 DNA: TGTGCCAGCAGTTTAGCCCCTTGGGAGACCCAGTACTTC
CDR3 protein: CASSLAPWETQYF

clone size: NA
V gene: TRBV9
D gene: NA
J gene: TRBJ2-3
CDR3 DNA: TGTGCCAGCAGCGTACCCCGGAAGGGGGGGACGGATACGCAGTATTTT
CDR3 protein: CASSVPRKGGTDTQYF

clone size: NA
V gene: TRBV5-1
D gene: NA
J gene: TRBJ2-5
CDR3 DNA: TGCGCCAGCAGCTCCGAAAGGACCCCTCAAGAGACCCAGTACTTC
CDR3 protein: CASSSERTPQETQYF

clone size: NA
V gene: TRBV6-2/TRBV6-3
D gene: NA
J gene: TRBJ2-3
CDR3 DNA: TGTGCCAGCAGTCCCGTCGGGGCGGGGCCCACAGATACGCAGTATTTT
CDR3 protein: CASSPVGAGPTDTQYF

clone size: few
V gene: TRBV20-1
D gene: TRBD2
J gene: TRBJ2-1
CDR3 DNA: TGCAGTGCTACAAGAGCGGGGGGCTACAATGAGCAGTTCTTC
CDR3 protein: CSATRAGGYNEQFF

clone size: NA
V gene: TRBV9
D gene: NA
J gene: TRBJ1-5
CDR3 DNA: TGTGCCAGCAGCCAGGGATATCACCCCCAGCATTTT
CDR3 protein: CASSQGYHPQHF

clone size: few
V gene: TRBV15
D gene: NA
J gene: TRBJ2-5
CDR3 DNA: TGTGCCACCAGCAGAGTGGAAATCGGAAAAGAGACCCAGTACTTC
CDR3 protein: CATSRVEIGKETQYF

clone size: NA
V gene: TRBV9
D gene: NA
J gene: TRBJ2-3
CDR3 DNA: TGTGCCAGCAGCGTAGGACCGGGGGTCATGGATACGCAGTATTTT
CDR3 protein: CASSVGPGVMDTQYF

clone size: few
V gene: TRBV6-2/TRBV6-3
D gene: TRBD2
J gene: TRBJ2-1
CDR3 DNA: TGTGCCAGCAGCACTAGCGATGAGCAGTTCTTC
CDR3 protein: CASSTSDEQFF

clone size: NA
V gene: TRBV20-1
D gene: NA
J gene: TRBJ2-3
CDR3 DNA: TGCAGTGCCCCGGTCCAGGGGCCAGATACGCAGTATTTT
CDR3 protein: CSAPVQGPDTQYF

clone size: few
V gene: TRBV6-6
D gene: NA
J gene: TRBJ2-1
CDR3 DNA: TGTGCCAGCAGTTTACAGGCCGGTGAGCAGTTCTTC
CDR3 protein: CASSLQAGEQFF

clone size: few
V gene: TRBV29-1
D gene: NA
J gene: TRBJ1-4
CDR3 DNA: TGCAGCGTTGAAGATATGGGGGCGACTAATGAAAAACTGTTTTTT
CDR3 protein: CSVEDMGATNEKLFF

clone size: NA
V gene: TRBV6-1
D gene: TRBD1
J gene: TRBJ2-1
CDR3 DNA: TGTGCCAGCAGTGAAATGGGACAGGGGGTTAATGAGCAGTTCTTC
CDR3 protein: CASSEMGQGVNEQFF

clone size: NA
V gene: TRBV2
D gene: NA
J gene: TRBJ2-3
CDR3 DNA: TGTGCCAGCAGTGGGCGTAGCTCAATCACAGATACGCAGTATTTT
CDR3 protein: CASSGRSSITDTQYF

clone size: NA
V gene: TRBV28
D gene: TRBD1
J gene: TRBJ2-1
CDR3 DNA: TGTGCCAGCAGTTTCCCGCCCCGGACAGGGGTTCCCCGACAGAGCTCCTACAATGAGCAGTTCTTC
CDR3 protein: CASSFPPRTGVPRQSSYNEQFF